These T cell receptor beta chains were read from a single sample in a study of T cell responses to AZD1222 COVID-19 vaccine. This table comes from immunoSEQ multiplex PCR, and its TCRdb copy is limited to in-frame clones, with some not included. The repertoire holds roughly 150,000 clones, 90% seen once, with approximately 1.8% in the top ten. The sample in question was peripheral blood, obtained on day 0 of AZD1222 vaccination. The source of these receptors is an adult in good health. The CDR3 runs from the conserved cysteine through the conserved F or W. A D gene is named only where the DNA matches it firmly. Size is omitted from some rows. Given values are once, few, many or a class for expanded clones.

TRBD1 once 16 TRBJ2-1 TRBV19 CASSQLGQGAYNEQFF TGTGCCAGTAGTCAACTGGGACAGGGGGCCTACAATGAGCAGTTCTTC
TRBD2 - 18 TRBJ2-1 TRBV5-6 CASSPPGGLAEEANEQFF TGTGCCAGCAGCCCTCCTGGAGGACTAGCGGAAGAGGCCAATGAGCAGTTCTTC
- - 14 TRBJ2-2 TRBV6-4 CASSAEGEAGELFF TGTGCCAGCAGTGCGGAAGGGGAGGCCGGGGAGCTGTTTTTT
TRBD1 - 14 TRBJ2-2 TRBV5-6 CASSLGQSTGELFF TGTGCCAGCAGCCTGGGACAGTCCACCGGGGAGCTGTTTTTT
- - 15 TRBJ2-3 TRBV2 CASSEAGTNTDTQYF TGTGCCAGCAGTGAAGCCGGGACCAACACAGATACGCAGTATTTT
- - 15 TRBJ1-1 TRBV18 CASSPENYMNTEAFF TGTGCCAGCTCACCAGAGAACTACATGAACACTGAAGCTTTCTTT
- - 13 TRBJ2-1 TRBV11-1 CASSLGLNNEQFF TGTGCCAGCAGTCTTGGGCTTAACAATGAGCAGTTCTTC
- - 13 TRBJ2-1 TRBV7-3 CASSLTGKTEQFF TGTGCCAGCAGCTTAACGGGTAAAACTGAGCAGTTCTTC
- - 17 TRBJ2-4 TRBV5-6 CASSLIRDRLAKNIQYF TGTGCCAGCAGCTTAATACGAGACAGATTAGCCAAAAACATTCAGTACTTC
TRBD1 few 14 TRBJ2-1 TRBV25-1 CASSDGTEHNEQFF TGTGCCAGCAGTGATGGGACAGAACACAATGAGCAGTTCTTC
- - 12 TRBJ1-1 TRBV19 CASSMSHLSAFF TGTGCCAGTAGTATGAGTCATCTTTCGGCTTTCTTT
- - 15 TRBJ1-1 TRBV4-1 CASSPRDVSNTEAFF TGCGCCAGCAGCCCAAGGGACGTTTCGAACACTGAAGCTTTCTTT
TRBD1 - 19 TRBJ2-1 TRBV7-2 CASSFWDSYAFSSYNEQFF TGTGCCAGCAGCTTCTGGGACAGCTATGCCTTCAGCTCCTACAATGAGCAGTTCTTC
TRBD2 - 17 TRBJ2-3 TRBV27 CASRRINSGRGTDTQYF TGTGCCAGCAGGAGGATCAATAGCGGGAGAGGCACAGATACGCAGTATTTT
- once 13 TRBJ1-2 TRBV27 CASSPTGNYGYTF TGTGCCAGCAGTCCTACAGGGAACTATGGCTACACCTTC
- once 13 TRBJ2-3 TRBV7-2 CAGSLGFTDTQYF TGTGCCGGCAGCTTAGGGTTCACAGATACGCAGTATTTT
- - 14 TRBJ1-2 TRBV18 CASSPRYVPDGYTF TGTGCCAGCTCACCACGATACGTCCCGGATGGCTACACCTTC
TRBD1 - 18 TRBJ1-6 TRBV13 CASSVRGALGSYNSPLHF TGTGCCAGCAGCGTCAGGGGGGCCCTCGGTTCCTATAATTCACCCCTCCACTTT
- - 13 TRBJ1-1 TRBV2 CASTLRGGAEAFF TGTGCCAGCACTCTTAGGGGGGGTGCTGAAGCTTTCTTT
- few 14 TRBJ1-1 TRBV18 CASSPPTVNTEAFF TGTGCCAGCTCACCCCCGACGGTGAACACTGAAGCTTTCTTT
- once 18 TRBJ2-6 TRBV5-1 CASSLLGGESSGANVLTF TGCGCCAGCAGTCTCCTGGGCGGGGAGAGCTCTGGGGCCAACGTCCTGACTTTC
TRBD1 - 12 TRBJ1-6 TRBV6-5 CASSTGDSPLHF TGTGCCAGCAGTACAGGGGATTCACCCCTCCACTTT
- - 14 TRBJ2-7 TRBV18 CASSLQGGGYEQYF TGTGCCAGCTCACTACAAGGGGGGGGCTACGAGCAGTACTTC
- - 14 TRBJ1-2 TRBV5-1 CASSLSGESYGYTF TGCGCCAGCAGCTTGTCCGGCGAAAGCTATGGCTACACCTTC
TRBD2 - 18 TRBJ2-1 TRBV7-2 CASSFKGMLAGGHNEQFF TGTGCCAGCAGCTTTAAGGGTATGCTAGCGGGAGGGCACAATGAGCAGTTCTTC
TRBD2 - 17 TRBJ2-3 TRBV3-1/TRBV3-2 CASSQDLAGAGRDTQYF TGTGCCAGCAGCCAAGATCTAGCGGGAGCGGGGAGAGATACGCAGTATTTT
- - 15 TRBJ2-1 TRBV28 CASREAWTDYNEQFF TGTGCCAGCAGGGAAGCTTGGACAGATTACAATGAGCAGTTCTTC
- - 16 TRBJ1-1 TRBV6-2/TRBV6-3 CASTPWRGRRDTEAFF TGTGCCAGCACCCCATGGCGGGGGCGCCGAGATACTGAAGCTTTCTTT
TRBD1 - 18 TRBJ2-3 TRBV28 CASSFFPSTGVRTDTQYF TGTGCCAGCAGTTTCTTCCCTTCTACAGGGGTCCGCACAGATACGCAGTATTTT
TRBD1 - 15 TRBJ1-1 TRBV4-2 CASSDSLQGRTEAFF TGTGCCAGCAGCGACTCGTTACAGGGGAGGACTGAAGCTTTCTTT
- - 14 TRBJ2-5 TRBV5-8 CASSSSGYQETQYF TGTGCCAGCAGCTCTTCTGGTTACCAAGAGACCCAGTACTTC